The next 5 T cell receptor beta chains were all read from a single sample in a study of blood T cell repertoires in COVID-19. Data came from immunoSEQ multiplex PCR; TCRdb stores just in-frame clones and leaves some out. The repertoire consists of approximately 180,000 clones, with approximately 92% occurring once and the leading ten covering about 0.54%. The source material was peripheral blood. These receptors were obtained from a man aged 45-65 years with acute or convalescent COVID-19.

This chain links TRBV4-2 with TRBJ1-2; 8 nucleotides match TRBD1. V trimming: 0 bases; J trimming: 4 bases; junction bases outside the gene matches: 1. This CDR3 is built from 14 residues. In germline, CDR1 is LGHNA, CDR2 YNFKEQ. The CDR3: CASSQEDRAYGYTF. The CDR3, as DNA: TGTGCCAGCAGCCAAGAGGACAGGGCCTATGGCTACACCTTC.

This chain connects TRBV20-1 to TRBJ1-1, with D unresolved. CDR1 and CDR2 (germline): DFQATT, SNEGSKA (reference sequence). The CDR3 length is 13 residues. Trimming took 3 bases from V and 5 from J, leaving 13 bases between them. The DNA of the CDR3 is TGCAGTGCTAGTTCCAGTCCGGGAACTGAAGCTTTCTTT. Its protein is CSASSSPGTEAFF.

This sequence joins TRBV7-2 and TRBJ2-1; 10 bases fit TRBD1. CDR3 size: 18 residues. J was trimmed by 0 bases and V by 4 bases; bases with no gene match: 9. Germline lookup yields CDR1 SGHTA and CDR2 FQGNSA. The CDR3, as DNA: TGTGCCAGCAGCTGGGACAGGGGAGCTTTCTCCTCCTACAATGAGCAGTTCTTC. It translates to CASSWDRGAFSSYNEQFF. The full variable domain, rest sourced from reference TRBV7-2 and TRBJ2-1, is GAGVSQSPSNKVTEKGKDVELRCDPISGHTALYWYRQSLGQGLEFLIYFQGNSAPDKSGLPSDRFSAERTGGSVSTLTIQRTQQEDSAVYLCASSWDRGAFSSYNEQFFGPGTRLTVL.

V is TRBV30 and J is TRBJ2-3; 7 bases fit TRBD2. Germline CDR1 and CDR2: GTSNPN and SVGIG (reference sequence). The CDR3 runs 16 residues. Losses at the gene ends were 3 bases for V and 6 bases for J; bases not matched to a gene: 15. This chain's CDR3 is CAWRGDRTSDTDTQYF. CDR3 DNA sequence: TGTGCCTGGAGGGGGGATAGGACTAGTGATACGGATACGCAGTATTTT.

The rearrangement links TRBV7-2 to TRBJ1-3; D is unresolved. Germline CDR1 is SGHTA and CDR2 is FQGNSA. The CDR3 loop spans 14 amino acids. With 1 base removed from V and 4 bases from J, the gap between germline ends came to 8 bases. The CDR3 reads CASSLDSFGNTIYF. DNA of the CDR3: TGTGCCAGCAGCTTAGACAGCTTCGGAAACACCATATATTTT.